A selection of T cell receptor beta chains follows, all from one sample in a study of blood T cell repertoires in COVID-19. Clones were read by immunoSEQ multiplex PCR, and TCRdb kept only the in-frame ones, dropping some. The table records some 91,000 clones, 90% of them present only once. The material sequenced was peripheral blood. Source of these receptors: a man aged 55 to 70 with acute or convalescent COVID-19. Each CDR3 is given with its conserved first and last residue. Each record gives: V gene, D gene, clone size, J gene, CDR3 protein, CDR3 DNA. A D gene is named only where the DNA matches it firmly. Some rows have no size entry. The others give once, few or many, or a class for an expanded clone.

TRBV28,TRBD1,NA,TRBJ1-1,CASSPGQAGTEAFF,TGTGCCAGCAGTCCGGGACAGGCGGGGACTGAAGCTTTCTTT
TRBV6-1,NA,once,TRBJ1-6,CASSDHYNSPLHF,TGTGCCAGCAGTGATCACTATAATTCACCCCTCCACTTT
TRBV5-1,NA,NA,TRBJ2-6,CASSLGVTGIGANVLTF,TGCGCCAGCAGCTTGGGAGTAACGGGGATTGGGGCCAACGTCCTGACTTTC
TRBV9,NA,NA,TRBJ1-2,CASSVEAYGYTF,TGTGCCAGCAGCGTAGAAGCGTATGGCTACACCTTC
TRBV5-4,TRBD1,NA,TRBJ1-2,CASSPGQGYYGYTF,TGTGCCAGCAGCCCGGGACAGGGTTATTATGGCTACACCTTC
TRBV2,TRBD1,once,TRBJ2-1,CASSGQGAGNEQFF,TGTGCCAGCAGCGGACAGGGTGCAGGGAATGAGCAGTTCTTC
TRBV7-6,NA,NA,TRBJ1-4,CASSPLNGGNEKLFF,TGTGCCAGCAGCCCCCTGAACGGTGGTAATGAAAAACTGTTTTTT
TRBV7-9,NA,NA,TRBJ1-2,CASSPDSPAYYGYTF,TGTGCCAGCAGCCCGGACAGTCCCGCATACTATGGCTACACCTTC
TRBV28,NA,once,TRBJ1-2,CASNNRANYGYTF,TGTGCCAGCAACAACAGAGCTAACTATGGCTACACCTTC
TRBV14,NA,NA,TRBJ1-6,CASSQVWQNNSPLHF,TGTGCCAGCAGCCAAGTTTGGCAGAATAATTCACCCCTCCACTTT
TRBV6-5,TRBD1,NA,TRBJ1-2,CASREGAASNYGYTF,TGTGCCAGCAGGGAGGGGGCGGCTTCTAACTATGGCTACACCTTC
TRBV27,NA,NA,TRBJ1-6,CASSLGQFGNSPLHF,TGTGCCAGCAGTTTAGGACAGTTCGGGAATTCACCCCTCCACTTT
TRBV6-6,NA,once,TRBJ1-3,CASSNVKQGPGNTIYF,TGTGCCAGCAGTAACGTAAAGCAGGGGCCTGGAAACACCATATATTTT
TRBV3-1/TRBV3-2,TRBD1,NA,TRBJ1-2,CASSRILMTGGSSNGYTF,TGTGCCAGCAGTAGGATTCTTATGACAGGGGGCAGTAGCAATGGCTACACCTTC
TRBV19,NA,NA,TRBJ2-5,CASSITGSATLIQETQYF,TGTGCCAGTAGTATAACGGGTAGCGCGACGCTAATTCAAGAGACCCAGTACTTC
TRBV7-9,NA,NA,TRBJ1-2,CASTGDSNYGYTF,TGTGCCAGCACCGGCGACAGCAACTATGGCTACACCTTC
TRBV6-6,NA,NA,TRBJ1-5,CASSPSPAALGQPQHF,TGTGCCAGCAGCCCCTCGCCAGCGGCCCTAGGTCAGCCCCAGCATTTT
TRBV5-4,TRBD1,NA,TRBJ2-3,CASSPRQGASNAQYF,TGTGCCAGCAGCCCTCGACAGGGGGCTAGTAATGCGCAGTATTTT
TRBV11-1,NA,NA,TRBJ2-2,CASPSGKNTGELFF,TGTGCCAGCCCCTCAGGGAAGAACACCGGGGAGCTGTTTTTT
TRBV30,NA,NA,TRBJ1-2,CAWSVPPGSYGYTF,TGTGCCTGGAGTGTCCCTCCGGGTTCCTATGGCTACACCTTC
TRBV6-6,NA,NA,TRBJ1-6,CASKPGDWSYNSPLHF,TGTGCCAGCAAGCCGGGGGATTGGTCCTATAATTCACCCCTCCACTTT
TRBV5-4,NA,NA,TRBJ1-6,CASSLMGLGSPLHF,TGTGCCAGCAGCTTAATGGGGCTGGGGTCACCCCTCCACTTT
TRBV18,TRBD1,NA,TRBJ1-3,CASSRQGTVSGNTIYF,TGTGCCAGCTCACGCCAGGGGACAGTCTCTGGAAACACCATATATTTT
TRBV7-9,TRBD1,once,TRBJ1-3,CASSLSTGGGTIYF,TGTGCCAGCAGCTTGTCGACAGGGGGCGGCACCATATATTTT
TRBV7-9,NA,NA,TRBJ1-1,CASSLAGGGGTEAFF,TGTGCCAGCAGCTTAGCAGGCGGGGGAGGCACTGAAGCTTTCTTT
TRBV19,TRBD1,NA,TRBJ1-2,CASKPEFDRGLGGYTF,TGTGCCAGTAAGCCCGAGTTCGACAGGGGGTTGGGTGGCTACACCTTC
TRBV2,NA,few,TRBJ1-1,CASTERGMNTEAFF,TGTGCCAGCACCGAACGGGGTATGAACACTGAAGCTTTCTTT
TRBV6-5,TRBD1,once,TRBJ1-2,CASRLLGQYHGYTF,TGTGCCAGCAGGCTTTTGGGACAGTACCATGGCTACACCTTC
TRBV3-1/TRBV3-2,TRBD1,NA,TRBJ1-2,CASSQQGATTNYGYTF,TGTGCCAGCAGCCAGCAGGGGGCTACGACTAACTATGGCTACACCTTC
TRBV5-4,TRBD1,NA,TRBJ2-1,CASSLAGTVRQFF,TGTGCCAGCAGCTTGGCCGGGACAGTAAGACAGTTCTTC
TRBV19,NA,NA,TRBJ2-1,CASSIGSGGRYNEQFF,TGTGCCAGTAGTATAGGTTCGGGTGGTCGATACAATGAGCAGTTCTTC
TRBV5-6,TRBD2,NA,TRBJ2-4,CASSPTGGPGITKNIQYF,TGTGCCAGCAGCCCCACGGGGGGGCCGGGGATTACCAAAAACATTCAGTACTTC
TRBV2,NA,NA,TRBJ2-1,CASSAYLQDEQFF,TGTGCCAGCAGTGCCTACCTGCAGGATGAGCAGTTCTTC
TRBV6-5,TRBD1,NA,TRBJ1-1,CASSLTGGLNTEAFF,TGTGCCAGCAGTCTAACAGGGGGCCTGAACACTGAAGCTTTCTTT
TRBV3-1/TRBV3-2,TRBD1,NA,TRBJ1-3,CASSPGTAINTIYF,TGTGCCAGCAGCCCCGGGACAGCTATAAACACCATATATTTT
TRBV6-6,TRBD1,few,TRBJ2-1,CASSYRDRGSGEQFF,TGTGCCAGCAGTTATCGGGACAGGGGTTCTGGCGAGCAGTTCTTC
TRBV5-1,TRBD1,NA,TRBJ1-1,CASSLMGQGGTEAFF,TGCGCCAGCAGCTTGATGGGACAGGGAGGGACTGAAGCTTTCTTT
TRBV30,NA,NA,TRBJ1-2,CAWSQGAGYGYTF,TGTGCCTGGAGTCAGGGTGCAGGCTATGGCTACACCTTC
TRBV9,NA,NA,TRBJ1-2,CASSEVAGVGGYTF,TGTGCCAGCAGCGAGGTGGCAGGGGTGGGTGGCTACACCTTC
TRBV19,NA,once,TRBJ2-3,CASSLTAASTDTQYF,TGTGCCAGTAGTCTGACAGCAGCTAGCACAGATACGCAGTATTTT
TRBV6-2/TRBV6-3,TRBD2,NA,TRBJ2-1,CASSYPLLAGTTWEQFF,TGTGCCAGCAGTTACCCCCTACTAGCGGGGACGACATGGGAGCAGTTCTTC
TRBV19,TRBD2,NA,TRBJ2-2,CASTQAGGPGELFF,TGTGCCAGTACCCAAGCGGGGGGGCCCGGGGAGCTGTTTTTT
TRBV3-1/TRBV3-2,TRBD1,NA,TRBJ1-2,CASSPRDSYGYTF,TGTGCCAGCAGCCCAAGGGACAGCTATGGCTACACCTTC
TRBV10-3,TRBD1,NA,TRBJ1-5,CAISESTGNGNQPQHF,TGTGCCATCAGTGAGTCGACAGGGAATGGCAATCAGCCCCAGCATTTT
TRBV29-1,NA,NA,TRBJ1-2,CSVGQANYGYTF,TGCAGCGTTGGACAGGCGAACTATGGCTACACCTTC
TRBV2,NA,NA,TRBJ2-3,CASSVWSDTDTQYF,TGTGCCAGCAGTGTGTGGTCAGACACAGATACGCAGTATTTT
TRBV3-1/TRBV3-2,TRBD1,once,TRBJ1-4,CASSHQQGPNEKLFF,TGTGCCAGCAGCCACCAACAGGGGCCTAATGAAAAACTGTTTTTT
TRBV5-1,TRBD1,NA,TRBJ1-2,CASSKGTGIDGYTF,TGCGCCAGCAGCAAGGGGACAGGTATCGATGGCTACACCTTC
TRBV5-8,TRBD1,few,TRBJ1-1,CASRYGQAAAFF,TGTGCCAGCAGGTACGGACAGGCGGCAGCTTTCTTT
TRBV30,TRBD2,NA,TRBJ2-5,CAWSVLGGGGHQETQYF,TGTGCCTGGAGTGTACTAGGAGGCGGGGGGCACCAAGAGACCCAGTACTTC
TRBV13,NA,NA,TRBJ2-7,CASSIASSYEQYF,TGTGCCAGCAGCATCGCTAGCTCCTACGAGCAGTACTTC
TRBV2,NA,NA,TRBJ1-2,CASSTGLLGYTF,TGTGCCAGCAGTACAGGTTTGCTTGGCTACACCTTC
TRBV12-5,NA,NA,TRBJ1-1,CASGLVLVGGLNTEAFF,TGTGCTAGTGGTTTGGTATTGGTGGGTGGGCTGAACACTGAAGCTTTCTTT
TRBV7-2,NA,NA,TRBJ2-2,CASSLQLGGGTGELFF,TGTGCCAGCAGCTTGCAATTGGGAGGGGGCACCGGGGAGCTGTTTTTT
TRBV5-1,TRBD1,NA,TRBJ1-4,CASSLQGAREKLFF,TGCGCCAGCAGCCTGCAGGGGGCGCGTGAAAAACTGTTTTTT